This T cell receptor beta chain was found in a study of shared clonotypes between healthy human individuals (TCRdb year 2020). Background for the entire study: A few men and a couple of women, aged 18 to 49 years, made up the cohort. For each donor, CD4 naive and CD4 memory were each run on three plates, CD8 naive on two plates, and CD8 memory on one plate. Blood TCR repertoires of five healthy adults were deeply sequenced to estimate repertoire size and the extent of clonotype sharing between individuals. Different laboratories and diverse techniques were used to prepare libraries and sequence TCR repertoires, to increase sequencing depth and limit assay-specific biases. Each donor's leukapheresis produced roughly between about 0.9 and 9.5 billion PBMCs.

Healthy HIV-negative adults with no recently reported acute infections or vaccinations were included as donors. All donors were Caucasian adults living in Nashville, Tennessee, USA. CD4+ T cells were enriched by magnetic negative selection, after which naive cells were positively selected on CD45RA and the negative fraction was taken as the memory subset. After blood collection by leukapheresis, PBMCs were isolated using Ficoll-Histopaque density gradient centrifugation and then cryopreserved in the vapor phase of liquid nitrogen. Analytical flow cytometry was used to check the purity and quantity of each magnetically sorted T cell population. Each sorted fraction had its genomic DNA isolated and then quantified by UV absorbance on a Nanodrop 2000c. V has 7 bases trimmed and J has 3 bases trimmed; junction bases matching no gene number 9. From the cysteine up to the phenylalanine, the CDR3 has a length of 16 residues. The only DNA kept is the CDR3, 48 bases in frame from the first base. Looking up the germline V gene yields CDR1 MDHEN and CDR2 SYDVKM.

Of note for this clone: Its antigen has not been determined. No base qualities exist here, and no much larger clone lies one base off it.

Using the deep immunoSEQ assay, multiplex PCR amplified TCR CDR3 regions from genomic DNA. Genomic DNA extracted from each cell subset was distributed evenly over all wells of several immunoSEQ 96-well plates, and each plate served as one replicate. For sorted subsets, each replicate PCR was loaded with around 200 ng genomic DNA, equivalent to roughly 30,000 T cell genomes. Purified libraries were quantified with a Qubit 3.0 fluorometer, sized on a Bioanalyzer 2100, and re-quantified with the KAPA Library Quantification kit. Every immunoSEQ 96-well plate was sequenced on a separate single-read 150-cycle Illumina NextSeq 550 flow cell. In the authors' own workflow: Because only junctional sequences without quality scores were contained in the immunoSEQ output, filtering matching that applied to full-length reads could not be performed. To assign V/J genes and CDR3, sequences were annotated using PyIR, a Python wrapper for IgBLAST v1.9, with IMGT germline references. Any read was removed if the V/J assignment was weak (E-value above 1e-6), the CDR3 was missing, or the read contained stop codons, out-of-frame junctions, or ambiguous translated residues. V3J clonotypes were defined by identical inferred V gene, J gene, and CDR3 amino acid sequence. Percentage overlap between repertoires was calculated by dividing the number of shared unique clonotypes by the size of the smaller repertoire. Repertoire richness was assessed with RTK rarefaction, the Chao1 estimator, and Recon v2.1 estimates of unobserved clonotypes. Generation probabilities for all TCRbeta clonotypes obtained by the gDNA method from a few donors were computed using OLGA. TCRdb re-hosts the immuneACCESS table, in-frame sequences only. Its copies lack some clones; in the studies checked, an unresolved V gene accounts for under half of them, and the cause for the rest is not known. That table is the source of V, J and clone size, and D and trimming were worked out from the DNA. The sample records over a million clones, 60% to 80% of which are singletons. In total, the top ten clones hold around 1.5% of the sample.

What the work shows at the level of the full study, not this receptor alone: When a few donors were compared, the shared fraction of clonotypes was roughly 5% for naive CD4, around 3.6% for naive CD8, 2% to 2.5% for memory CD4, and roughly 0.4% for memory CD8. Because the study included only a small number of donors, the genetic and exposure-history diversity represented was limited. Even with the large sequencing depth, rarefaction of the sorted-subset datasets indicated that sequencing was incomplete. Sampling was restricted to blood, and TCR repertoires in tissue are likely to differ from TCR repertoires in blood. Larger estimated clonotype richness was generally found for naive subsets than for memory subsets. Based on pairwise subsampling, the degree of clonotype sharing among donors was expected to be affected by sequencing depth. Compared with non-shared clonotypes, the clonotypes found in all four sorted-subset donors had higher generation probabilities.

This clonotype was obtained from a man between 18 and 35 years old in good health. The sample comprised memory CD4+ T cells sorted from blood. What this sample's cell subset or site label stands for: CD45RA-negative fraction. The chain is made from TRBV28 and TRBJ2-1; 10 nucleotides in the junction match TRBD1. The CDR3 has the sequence CASTPSRTGGYNEQFF. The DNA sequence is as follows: TGTGCCAGCACCCCCTCTCGGACAGGGGGCTACAATGAGCAGTTCTTC.